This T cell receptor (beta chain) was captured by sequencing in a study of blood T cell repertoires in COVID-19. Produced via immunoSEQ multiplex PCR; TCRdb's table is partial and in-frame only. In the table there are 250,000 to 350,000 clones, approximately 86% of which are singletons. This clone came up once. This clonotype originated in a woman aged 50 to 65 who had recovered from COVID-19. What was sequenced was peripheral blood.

The CDR3 region has the DNA TGCGCCAGCAGCTTGCATGGGGGGGCGAATGGCTACACCTTC. It translates to CASSLHGGANGYTF. The chain is built from TRBV5-1 and TRBJ1-2; weak D call: TRBD1 (6 bases). This CDR3 contains 14 residues. V shed 1 base and J shed 6 bases, with 13 bases lying between them. Germline loops: CDR1 SGHRS, CDR2 YFSETQ.